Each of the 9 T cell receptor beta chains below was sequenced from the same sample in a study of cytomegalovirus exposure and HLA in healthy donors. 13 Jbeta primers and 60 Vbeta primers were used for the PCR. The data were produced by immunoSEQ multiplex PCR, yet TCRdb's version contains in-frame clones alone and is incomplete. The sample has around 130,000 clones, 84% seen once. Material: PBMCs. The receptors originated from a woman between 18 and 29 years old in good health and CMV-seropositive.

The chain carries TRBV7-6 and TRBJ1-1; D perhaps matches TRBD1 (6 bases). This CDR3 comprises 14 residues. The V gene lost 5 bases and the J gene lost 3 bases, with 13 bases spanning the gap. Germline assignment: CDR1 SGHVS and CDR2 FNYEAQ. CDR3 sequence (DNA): TGTGCCAGCAGCCTAAGGCAGGGGTACACTGAAGCTTTCTTT. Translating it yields CASSLRQGYTEAFF.

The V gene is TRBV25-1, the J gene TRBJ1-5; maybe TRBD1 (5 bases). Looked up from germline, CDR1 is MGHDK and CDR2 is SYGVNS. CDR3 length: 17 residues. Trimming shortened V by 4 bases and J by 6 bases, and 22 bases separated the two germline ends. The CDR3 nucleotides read TGTGCCAGCAGTGCCCACTCCGGGGGGGGAATAGGTCAGCCCCAGCATTTT. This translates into CASSAHSGGGIGQPQHF.

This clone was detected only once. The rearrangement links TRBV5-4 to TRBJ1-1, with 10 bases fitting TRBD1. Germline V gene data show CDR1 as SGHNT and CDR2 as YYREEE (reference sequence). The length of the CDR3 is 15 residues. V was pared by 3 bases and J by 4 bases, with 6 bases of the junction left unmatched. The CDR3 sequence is CASSYRQGAGTEAFF. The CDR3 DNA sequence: TGTGCCAGCAGCTACCGACAGGGGGCGGGCACTGAAGCTTTCTTT.

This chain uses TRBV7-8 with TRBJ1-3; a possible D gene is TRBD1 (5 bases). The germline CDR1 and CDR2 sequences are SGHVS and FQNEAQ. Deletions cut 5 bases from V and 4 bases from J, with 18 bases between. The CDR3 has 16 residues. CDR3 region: CASSPDSITWGNTIYF. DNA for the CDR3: TGTGCCAGCAGCCCCGACAGCATAACGTGGGGAAACACCATATATTTT.

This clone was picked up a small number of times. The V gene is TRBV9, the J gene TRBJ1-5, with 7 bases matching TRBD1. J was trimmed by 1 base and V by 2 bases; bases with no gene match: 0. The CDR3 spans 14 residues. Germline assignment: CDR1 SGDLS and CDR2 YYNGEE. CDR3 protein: CASSVGQSNQPQHF. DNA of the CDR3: TGTGCCAGCAGCGTGGGACAGAGCAATCAGCCCCAGCATTTT. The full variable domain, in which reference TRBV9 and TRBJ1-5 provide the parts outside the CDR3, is DSGVTQTPKHLITATGQRVTLRCSPRSGDLSVYWYQQSLDQGLQFLIQYYNGEERAKGNILERFSAQQFPDLHSELNLSSLELGDSALYFCASSVGQSNQPQHFGDGTRLSIL.

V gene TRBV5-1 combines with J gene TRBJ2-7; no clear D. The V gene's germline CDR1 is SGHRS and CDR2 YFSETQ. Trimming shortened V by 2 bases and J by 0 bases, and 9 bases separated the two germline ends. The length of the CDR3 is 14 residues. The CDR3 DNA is TGCGCCAGCAGCTTTTCTGACAACTCCTACGAGCAGTACTTC. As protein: CASSFSDNSYEQYF.

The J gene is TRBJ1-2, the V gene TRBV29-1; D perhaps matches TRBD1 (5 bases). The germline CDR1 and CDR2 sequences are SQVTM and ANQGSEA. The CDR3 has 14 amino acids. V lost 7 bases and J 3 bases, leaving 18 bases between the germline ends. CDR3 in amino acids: CSAESQGDDYGYTF. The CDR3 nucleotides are TGCAGCGCCGAAAGTCAGGGCGATGACTATGGCTACACCTTC.

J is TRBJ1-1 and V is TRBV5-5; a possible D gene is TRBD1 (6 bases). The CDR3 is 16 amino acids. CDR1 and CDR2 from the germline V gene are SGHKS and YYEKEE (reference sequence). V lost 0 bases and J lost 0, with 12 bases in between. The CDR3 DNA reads TGTGCCAGCAGCTTGGCCGGGGGGCGTCTGAACACTGAAGCTTTCTTT. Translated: CASSLAGGRLNTEAFF.

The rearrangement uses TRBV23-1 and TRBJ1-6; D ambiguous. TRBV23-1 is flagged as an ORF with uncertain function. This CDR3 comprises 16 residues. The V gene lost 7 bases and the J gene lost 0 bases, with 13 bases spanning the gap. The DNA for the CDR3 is TGCGCCAGCACTTTACAGACGAGCTCCTATAATTCACCCCTCCACTTT. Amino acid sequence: CASTLQTSSYNSPLHF.